Sequencing of this TCR beta chain was carried out in a study of a mutant IDH1 vaccine in newly diagnosed glioma. As for the study in general: The start of vaccination came 4-6 weeks after radiotherapy alone, or with temozolomide cycles. Patients had received radiotherapy, temozolomide, or both previously, most receiving both. V12 fell at week 35 and V13, the study end, at week 47.

Sequenced by immunoSEQ multiplex PCR; TCRdb stores in-frame clones only, minus some. Of some 60,000 clones in the sample, roughly 80% are singletons; the top ten hold approximately 3.4%. A remark on this clone: Its antigen is unknown.

The time point denotes: week 47, end of study. Alongside topical imiquimod, each dose of vaccine comprised 300 ug of mutant IDH1 20-mer peptide. Germline CDR1 is SGHTS and CDR2 is YDEGEE. V was clipped by 4 bases and J by 5 bases, with 15 bases between them. The CDR3 has 14 amino acids. This sample comprised PBMCs, obtained from a glioma patient whose treatment included an IDH1 peptide vaccine. The source of this sequence is a woman between 50 and 59 years old with glioma. The J gene is TRBJ1-2, the V gene TRBV5-8, with unresolved D. DNA of the CDR3: TGTGCCAGCAGCCCTCTCATCGGCCATTATGGCTACACCTTC. This codes for CASSPLIGHYGYTF.